This TCR beta chain appears in the sequencing data of a study of beta chain features in type 1 diabetes. Overall study: On cell yields, gender and age, patients and healthy donors were similar.

This clone was picked up a small number of times. Germline loops: CDR1 SQVTM, CDR2 ANQGSEA. The CDR3 is 12 residues long. V dropped 2 bases and J dropped 3 bases, with 7 bases sitting between them. Every bit of the isolated RNA underwent reverse transcription, so sequencing read expressed TCRB transcripts. Clones were sequenced by immunoSEQ multiplex PCR, and TCRdb holds only the in-frame ones, with some missing. The sample lists around 300,000 clones; approximately 11% were seen once. CD4+ naive, central memory, regulatory and stem cell-like memory subsets were isolated by sorting on CD45RO/CCR7/CD25/CD127/CD95/CD27.

The sequenced sample was naive CD4+ T cells from blood. This clonotype originated in a woman aged 30 to 39 in good health. This chain connects TRBV29-1 to TRBJ1-2; D gene unclear. The CDR3 loop is CSVETAYYGYTF. In DNA, the CDR3 is TGCAGCGTTGAAACAGCTTACTATGGCTACACCTTC.